This entry concerns a single T cell receptor beta chain. The antigen it recognizes is unknown. Per-nucleotide qualities are absent, and no much larger clonotype sits a single base away. TCRbeta CDR3 regions were amplified from genomic DNA by means of the immunoSEQ Assay, a bias-controlled multiplex PCR. The original pipeline was this. The number of nucleated cells in each sample was estimated from the amplification of reference gene primers within the assay. To quantify the absolute abundance of each unique TCRbeta CDR3 rearrangement, sequence reads were collapsed and filtered. For each sample, productive Simpson clonality was calculated by taking the square root of Simpson's diversity index across productive rearrangements. Drawn from immuneACCESS, this table holds only the in-frame rearrangements with V and J called that TCRdb kept. Clones are partly lost; checked studies trace under half to an unresolved V gene and leave the rest unexplained. V and J calls and clone size are those listed in that table; D and trimming were worked out from the DNA. The sample table records around 170,000 clones; 80% to 90% of these occur just once. The ten largest clones take up roughly 8% of the sample.

Enrolling through a virtual design, the prospective study's participants ranged in age from roughly 18 to 95 years and lived across 24 United States geographic areas. To assign participants to cohorts, the prospective study relied on clinical history that participants themselves reported in a screening survey and a study questionnaire. For ImmuneRACE Cohort 3, a participant was defined as recovered based on two consecutive negative NP/OP PCR tests, clearance by a healthcare professional, or resolution of symptoms. Each participant in the prospective study had whole blood, serum and a nasopharyngeal or oropharyngeal swab collected by mobile phlebotomists. Prospective study participants could optionally give additional blood draws and questionnaires over an approximately 2-month period. Before DNA extraction, prospective study blood samples were shipped either frozen or at room temperature. The data stem from a study of blood T cell repertoires in COVID-19 (dated by TCRdb to about 2020). Study-wide context: Collaborator samples came from the United States, Italy and Spain and covered acute and convalescent phases of COVID-19. The material from the prospective study consisted of cDNA or gDNA derived from T cells, B-cell-depleted T cells, or PBMCs. Deeply sampled blood TCRbeta repertoires from subjects exposed to, actively infected with, or recovered from COVID-19 were included in the dataset. The repertoires were released in a freely available public database meant as a resource for research on the immune response to SARS-CoV-2. Samples were obtained from the ongoing ImmuneRACE study (first 160 participants) and from over a thousand subjects provided by 6 global collaborators. The sample metadata nearly always contained a de-identified subject ID, COVID-19 status, age in years and sex. HLA class I and class II types, where available, came from metadata supplied by the sample provider rather than from assay-based typing. What the study reported, not specific to this receptor: The quantity of clinical and demographic metadata differed by source and by participant and was supplied without curation.

This clonotype was obtained from a woman aged 50 to 60 who had recovered from COVID-19. Sample: PBMCs or T cells enriched from blood (not recorded which).

The DNA is as follows: TGCGCCAGCAGCCAAGATAGCGGGACAGCGGGAGCTTTCTTT. Its translation is CASSQDSGTAGAFF. The rearranged segments are TRBV4-3 and TRBJ1-1; TRBD1 aligns with 7 central bases. From the cysteine through the phenylalanine, the CDR3 covers 14 amino acids. Of the read, only the CDR3 DNA is kept; its 42 bases are in frame from base 1. In the germline V gene, CDR1 corresponds to LGHNA and CDR2 to YSLEER. V is trimmed back by 0 bases and J by 10 bases, and the junction contains 8 bases that no gene match accounts for.